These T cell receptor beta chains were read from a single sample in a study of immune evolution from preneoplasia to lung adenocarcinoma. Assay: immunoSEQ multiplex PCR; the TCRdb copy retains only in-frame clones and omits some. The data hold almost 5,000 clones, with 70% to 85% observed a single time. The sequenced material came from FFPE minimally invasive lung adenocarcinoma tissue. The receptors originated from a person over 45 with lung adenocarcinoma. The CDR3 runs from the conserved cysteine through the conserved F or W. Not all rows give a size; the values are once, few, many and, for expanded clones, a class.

CASSQAQGTNEKLFF,TRBV4-2,NA
CASSQVRPGKNIQYF,TRBV4-1,few
CASSLDSQGARWQETQYF,TRBV11-2,NA
CASSLVGAGNTIYF,TRBV5-5,NA
CASSTTGDEQYF,TRBV7-9,once
CAWSQTSDEQYF,TRBV30,NA
CASSLSRLAGGQETQYF,TRBV28,NA
CASKEGSEAFF,TRBV5-1,few
CASSQNRDSGTDTQYF,TRBV4-3,NA
CASSLVGTGESPLHF,TRBV5-1,NA
CASSPAGASNTEAFF,TRBV5-1,NA
CASSSGSSGSDEQYF,TRBV7-2,NA
CASSRTSMNTEAFF,TRBV7-2,NA
CASSLSWTGDFVQYF,TRBV27,NA
CASVRGGYMNTEAFF,TRBV19,NA
CASSLKAGTYEQYF,TRBV5-1,NA
CASSLGETGGSYNSPLHF,TRBV7-6,once
CASSVTSGRFQETQYF,TRBV9,NA
CASSGRLAGNTGELFF,TRBV14,few
CASSLHSLGDNQPQHF,TRBV7-9,NA
CASSPSIAGGTYEQYF,TRBV7-2,NA
CASSKDASYNEQFF,TRBV7-2,once
CASRGLAGSDTQYF,TRBV25-1,NA
CASSPYGQGSGNTIYF,TRBV14,NA
CASRDAGDGELFF,TRBV28,NA
CSVQQGYGNQPQHF,TRBV29-1,few
CASSLAVEGPEAFF,TRBV7-9,NA
CSVQLAGGPYEQFF,TRBV29-1,NA
CASSLDRIQKTQYF,TRBV7-9,NA
CASSPPGLAKTGELFF,TRBV18,NA
CASSRDRVFYEQYF,TRBV28,NA
CASGYNEQFF,TRBV19,NA
CATSRDVGVETQYF,TRBV15,NA
CASSQDNLRGNGYTF,TRBV4-2,NA
CASRRTNQETQYF,TRBV5-1,NA
CASSPGDRAQGYTF,TRBV18,NA
CASSGRQGNEKLFF,TRBV7-2,large
CASSMRLDRYEQYF,TRBV19,NA
CSVLGNYEQYF,TRBV29-1,NA
CASSLVGTGDGYTF,TRBV7-9,once